The 2 T cell receptor beta chains listed next were all sequenced from one sample in a study of T cell changes during pregnancy in multiple sclerosis. The method was immunoSEQ multiplex PCR; TCRdb's version includes in-frame clones alone and lacks a portion of them. The table includes under 40,000 clones, about nine tenths detected once. Sequenced here: CD8+ T cells from peripheral blood mononuclear cells, sampled before pregnancy. The receptors shown here come from a female donor with multiple sclerosis, enrolled in a pregnancy study.

V is TRBV11-2 and J is TRBJ1-2; 8 bases map to TRBD1. This CDR3 has 18 residues. V lost 2 bases, J lost 0 bases, and 11 bases stayed unmatched. Germline CDR1 is SGHAT and CDR2 is FQNNGV. The CDR3 nucleotides are TGTGCCAGCAGCTTACCCAGACAGGGGTTCGAGGCTAACTATGGCTACACCTTC. Amino acid sequence: CASSLPRQGFEANYGYTF.

The chain is built from TRBV6-1 and TRBJ1-5, with no clear D. There are 16 residues in the CDR3. Germline loops: CDR1 MNHNS, CDR2 SASEGT. Trimming took off 2 bases at V and 4 bases at J, with 15 bases between the two ends. The CDR3 DNA is TGTGCCAGCAGTGAATTCTTCTGGAGGGCGAATCAGCCCCAGCATTTT. Residues: CASSEFFWRANQPQHF.